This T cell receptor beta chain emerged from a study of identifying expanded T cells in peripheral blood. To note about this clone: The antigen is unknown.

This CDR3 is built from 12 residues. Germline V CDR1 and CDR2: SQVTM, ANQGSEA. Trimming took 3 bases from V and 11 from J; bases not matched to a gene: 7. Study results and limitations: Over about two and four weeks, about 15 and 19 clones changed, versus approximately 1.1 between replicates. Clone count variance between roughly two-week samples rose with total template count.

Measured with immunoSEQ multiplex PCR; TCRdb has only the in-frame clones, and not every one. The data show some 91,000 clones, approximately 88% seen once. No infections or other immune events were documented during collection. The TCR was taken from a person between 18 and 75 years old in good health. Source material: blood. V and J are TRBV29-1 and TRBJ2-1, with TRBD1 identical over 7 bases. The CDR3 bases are TGCAGCGTTGATGGGACAGCCTTGAAGCAGTTCTTC. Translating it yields CSVDGTALKQFF.